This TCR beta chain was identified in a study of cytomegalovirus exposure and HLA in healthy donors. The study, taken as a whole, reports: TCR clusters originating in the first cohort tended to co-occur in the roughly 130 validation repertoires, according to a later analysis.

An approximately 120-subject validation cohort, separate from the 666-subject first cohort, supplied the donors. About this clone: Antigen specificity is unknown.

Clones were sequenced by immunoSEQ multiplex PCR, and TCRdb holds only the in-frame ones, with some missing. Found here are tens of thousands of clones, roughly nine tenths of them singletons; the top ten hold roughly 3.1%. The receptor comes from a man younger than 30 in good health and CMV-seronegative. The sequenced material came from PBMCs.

The DNA for the CDR3 is TGTGCCAGCAGTGAAGGGACAGGGAACTCCTACGAGCAGTACTTC. Protein sequence: CASSEGTGNSYEQYF. V is TRBV2 and J is TRBJ2-7, with 8 positions matching TRBD1. The CDR3 has 15 residues. Per the germline V gene, CDR1 is SNHLY and CDR2 is FYNNEI. V dropped 1 base and J dropped 0; count of bases not matched to a gene: 2.